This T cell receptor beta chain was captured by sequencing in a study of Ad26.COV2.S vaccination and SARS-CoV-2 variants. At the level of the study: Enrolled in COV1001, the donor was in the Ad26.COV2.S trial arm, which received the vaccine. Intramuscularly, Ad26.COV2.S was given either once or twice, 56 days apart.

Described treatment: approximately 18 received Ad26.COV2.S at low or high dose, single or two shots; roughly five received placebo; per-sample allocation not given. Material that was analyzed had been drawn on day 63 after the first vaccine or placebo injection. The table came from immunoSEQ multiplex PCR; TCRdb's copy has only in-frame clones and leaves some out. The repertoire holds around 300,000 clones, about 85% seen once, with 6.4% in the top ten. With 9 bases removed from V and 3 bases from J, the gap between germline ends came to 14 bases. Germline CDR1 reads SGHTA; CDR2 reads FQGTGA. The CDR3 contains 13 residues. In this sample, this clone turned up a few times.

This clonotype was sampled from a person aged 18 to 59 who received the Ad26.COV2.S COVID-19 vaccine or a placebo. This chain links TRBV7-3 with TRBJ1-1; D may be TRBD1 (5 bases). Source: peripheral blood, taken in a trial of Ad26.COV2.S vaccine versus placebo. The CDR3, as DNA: TGTGCCAGTTCCAAAGAGGGGCACACTGAAGCTTTCTTT. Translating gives CASSKEGHTEAFF. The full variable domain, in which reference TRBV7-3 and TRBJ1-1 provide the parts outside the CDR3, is GAGVSQTPSNKVTEKGKYVELRCDPISGHTALYWYRQSLGQGPEFLIYFQGTGAADDSGLPNDRFFAVRPEGSVSTLKIQRTERGDSAVYLCASSKEGHTEAFFGQGTRLTVV.